This paragraph reports one T cell receptor (beta chain). Authors' methods: Amplification of reference gene primers was used by the study to estimate nucleated cell counts. The data were produced by immunoSEQ multiplex PCR, yet TCRdb's version contains in-frame clones alone and is incomplete. V and J calls and clone size are those listed in that table; D and trimming were worked out from the DNA. The table lists over 150,000 clones, around 87% of them singletons. These data are taken from a study of blood T cell repertoires in COVID-19. Across the whole study: From the United States, Italy and Spain came samples of acute and convalescent COVID-19. Sample material is recorded as cDNA or gDNA derived from T cells, B-cell-depleted T cells, or PBMCs.

Those enrolled in Seattle joined during active infection and were followed longitudinally afterward. J lost 6 bases, V lost 3 bases, and 9 bases had no gene match. The germline CDR1 and CDR2 sequences are SQVTM and ANQGSEA. The CDR3 consists of 15 residues. The rearrangement uses TRBV29-1 and TRBJ2-1, with 9 bases aligning to TRBD2. Sequencing used peripheral blood. The sequence was obtained from a man aged 55-75 years with COVID-19, enrolled during active disease. Written as DNA, the CDR3 is TGCAGCGTTGAGGGAACTAGCGGGTTCGGCAATGAGCAGTTCTTC. Amino acid sequence: CSVEGTSGFGNEQFF.